A single sample is the source of the 30 T cell receptor beta chains below, sequenced in a study of blood T cell repertoires in COVID-19. Sequencing used immunoSEQ multiplex PCR; TCRdb keeps in-frame clones, though not all of them. Among 270,000 or so clones, 85% were seen once, and the ten largest hold 13%. Material: peripheral blood. The receptors derive from a human donor in a cohort sampled during active COVID-19.

The DNA for the CDR3 is TGTGCCAGTAGTAAGGGACTAGCGGGAGTCCCGTCCTACAATGAGCAGTTCTTC. Translation gives CASSKGLAGVPSYNEQFF. The chain has TRBV19 and TRBJ2-1; 14 bases are a match to TRBD2. The V segment lost 4 bases and the J segment 1 base; nucleotides outside the gene matches: 6. CDR3 length: 18 amino acids. Germline loops: CDR1 LNHDA, CDR2 SQIVND (reference sequence).

The chain couples TRBV6-5 to TRBJ2-7, with a tentative D call TRBD2 (5 bases). The CDR3 consists of 14 residues. Germline V lookup: CDR1 MNHEY, CDR2 SVGAGI. The V gene lost 2 bases and the J gene lost 3 bases, with 11 bases spanning the gap. CDR3 nucleotide sequence: TGTGCCAGCAGTTACGACGAGGGAAGCTACGAGCAGTACTTC. It translates to CASSYDEGSYEQYF.

This sequence joins TRBV29-1 and TRBJ2-7, with 8 bases lining up with TRBD1. The junction had 5 bases not matched to a gene; V was cut back by 4 bases and J by 3 bases. Looked up from germline, CDR1 is SQVTM and CDR2 is ANQGSEA. This CDR3 spans 13 amino acids. Written as DNA, the CDR3 is TGCAGCGTTGCTGGACAGGGAATCTACGAGCAGTACTTC. Residues: CSVAGQGIYEQYF.

The chain links TRBV29-1 to TRBJ2-1; 10 bases are shared with TRBD2. V trimming: 4 bases; J trimming: 12 bases; junction bases outside the gene matches: 12. Germline V gene data show CDR1 as SQVTM and CDR2 as ANQGSEA. This CDR3 has 14 residues. The CDR3 DNA reads TGCAGCGTTGCCACTAGCGGGGTCCACATGGGGCAGTTCTTC. Its translation: CSVATSGVHMGQFF.

This chain links TRBV6-2 or TRBV6-3 with TRBJ2-2, with 9 bases lining up with TRBD2. This CDR3 contains 17 residues. The trim removed 2 bases at V and 1 base at J, leaving 5 bases unmatched. Germline CDR1 reads MNHEY; CDR2 reads SVGEGT. The CDR3 region has the DNA TGTGCCAGCAGTTACCCTCGACTAGCGGTGAACACCGGGGAGCTGTTTTTT. It is translated as CASSYPRLAVNTGELFF.

V and J are TRBV5-5 and TRBJ1-2, with D tentatively TRBD1 (6 bases). V lost 1 base and J 2 bases, leaving 12 bases between the germline ends. CDR3 size: 15 residues. CDR1 SGHKS and CDR2 YYEKEE come from the germline V gene (reference sequence). Written as DNA, the CDR3 is TGTGCCAGCAGCTTGATCCGACAGGACAACTATGGCTACACCTTC. Translated: CASSLIRQDNYGYTF.

The gene calls are TRBV6-1 and TRBJ1-5, with no clear D. The CDR3 sequence is 15 residues long. Trimming took off 2 bases at V and 7 bases at J, with 15 bases between the two ends. The V gene's germline CDR1 is MNHNS and CDR2 SASEGT. The DNA of the CDR3 is TGTGCCAGCAGTGAAAGTTGGGCTGCCGAACAGCCCCAGCATTTT. Protein product: CASSESWAAEQPQHF.

The chain employs TRBV18 and TRBJ1-1, with a weak D call TRBD1 (6 bases). The CDR3 extends over 17 amino acids. From germline, CDR1 is KGHSH and CDR2 LQKENI. Deletions cut 1 base from V and 1 base from J, with 16 bases between. The CDR3 bases are TGTGCCAGCTCACCACTTTGGGGGGGGCGCTCGAACACTGAAGCTTTCTTT. It encodes CASSPLWGGRSNTEAFF.

The rearrangement links TRBV5-1 to TRBJ1-1; D gene uncertain. The CDR3 has 13 residues. Trimming took off 0 bases at V and 4 bases at J, with 7 bases between the two ends. Germline V CDR1 and CDR2: SGHRS, YFSETQ. The CDR3 bases are TGCGCCAGCAGCTTGGCTCAGATCACTGAAGCTTTCTTT. The encoded protein is CASSLAQITEAFF.

This clone has a single count. This chain joins TRBV20-1 and TRBJ2-3; 10 bases are shared with TRBD2. This CDR3 has 15 residues. The J segment lost 5 bases and the V segment lost 3 bases, leaving 8 bases of the junction unmatched. The V gene's germline CDR1 is DFQATT and CDR2 SNEGSKA (reference sequence). CDR3 nucleotides: TGCAGTGCTAGTAAGCGGGAGGGAGGGGAAGATACGCAGTATTTT. It is translated as CSASKREGGEDTQYF.

This clone was detected only once. The rearrangement joins TRBV5-1 to TRBJ1-2, with 10 bases matching TRBD1. J gave up 3 bases and V 3 bases, and 11 bases lay outside the gene matches. The CDR3 loop spans 17 amino acids. Germline CDR1 reads SGHRS; CDR2 reads YFSETQ. CDR3 bases: TGCGCCAGCAGCTCGGGGGGAACCGGGACAGGGGACTATGGCTACACCTTC. This encodes CASSSGGTGTGDYGYTF. The complete variable domain, with remaining parts taken from reference TRBV5-1 and TRBJ1-2, reads KAGVTQTPRYLIKTRGQQVTLSCSPISGHRSVSWYQQTPGQGLQFLFEYFSETQRNKGNFPGRFSGRQFSNSRSEMNVSTLELGDSALYLCASSSGGTGTGDYGYTFGSGTRLTVV.

V is TRBV11-2 and J is TRBJ1-6, with D tentatively TRBD1 (6 bases). The germline V gene has CDR1 SGHAT and CDR2 FQNNGV. The CDR3 sequence is 14 residues long. The germline V and J ends were trimmed by 0 bases and 11 bases, with 11 bases remaining between them. CDR3 sequence (DNA): TGTGCCAGCAGCTTAGAAGGCAGGGGTACACCCCTCCACTTT. Translated: CASSLEGRGTPLHF.

The chain couples TRBV9 to TRBJ1-3; no reliable D call. The germline CDR1 and CDR2 sequences are SGDLS and YYNGEE. The length of the CDR3 is 13 residues. V lost 8 bases, J lost 9 bases, and 18 bases lay in between. CDR3 residues: CASDREEGGTIYF. The CDR3 DNA reads as TGTGCCAGTGATCGTGAGGAGGGTGGCACCATATATTTT.

This chain connects TRBV9 to TRBJ2-3; TRBD2 matches at 7 bases. This CDR3 region has 15 residues. V lost 2 bases, J lost 1 base, and 4 bases stayed unmatched. Germline loops: CDR1 SGDLS, CDR2 YYNGEE. CDR3 sequence: CASSVLLAGTDTQYF. CDR3 DNA: TGTGCCAGCAGCGTCCTGCTAGCGGGCACAGATACGCAGTATTTT.

This clone was seen a single time. V is TRBV19 and J is TRBJ2-1; 13 nucleotides match TRBD2. The CDR3 runs 15 residues. Looked up from germline, CDR1 is LNHDA and CDR2 is SQIVND (reference sequence). After removal of 4 bases from V and 9 bases from J, the junction contained 6 bases not matched to a gene. The CDR3 region is CASSRTSGRSSEQFF. The DNA of the CDR3 is TGTGCCAGTAGTAGGACTAGCGGGAGAAGTAGTGAGCAGTTCTTC.

The genes are TRBV14 and TRBJ2-7; 7 bases fit TRBD2. CDR1 and CDR2 from the germline V gene are SGHDN and FVKESK. The CDR3 runs to 15 residues. After removal of 2 bases from V and 2 bases from J, the junction contained 6 bases not matched to a gene. The CDR3 DNA sequence: TGTGCCAGCAGCCAAACGGGGGGTTGGCCCTACGAGCAGTACTTC. It translates to CASSQTGGWPYEQYF.

This clone came up a few times. The chain joins TRBV9 to TRBJ2-2; D is unresolved. CDR1 and CDR2 (germline): SGDLS, YYNGEE. The ends were cut back, 4 bases at V and 5 bases at J, with 15 bases in the middle. CDR3 size: 15 residues. The CDR3 is CASSPSTRWTGELFF. DNA of the CDR3: TGTGCCAGCAGCCCGTCTACCCGATGGACCGGGGAGCTGTTTTTT.

The chain combines TRBV30 with TRBJ2-7; maybe TRBD1 (5 bases). V was clipped by 4 bases and J by 6 bases, with 19 bases between them. The germline gives CDR1 GTSNPN, CDR2 SVGIG (reference sequence). This CDR3 has 14 residues. The CDR3 sequence: CAWKQTASVTEQYF. As DNA, the CDR3 is TGTGCCTGGAAACAGACAGCCTCAGTCACCGAGCAGTACTTC.

The chain combines TRBV19 with TRBJ2-2; D is possibly TRBD2 (6 bases). This CDR3 is built from 15 residues. The germline V and J ends were trimmed by 8 bases and 0 bases, with 13 bases remaining between them. Germline CDR1 reads LNHDA; CDR2 reads SQIVND (reference sequence). CDR3 coding DNA: TGTGCCAGTGGGACCGGGACTGCGAACACCGGGGAGCTGTTTTTT. It yields the protein CASGTGTANTGELFF. Using reference TRBV19 and TRBJ2-2 for the parts outside the CDR3, the full variable domain is DGGITQSPKYLFRKEGQNVTLSCEQNLNHDAMYWYRQDPGQGLRLIYYSQIVNDFQKGDIAEGYSVSREKKESFPLTVTSAQKNPTAFYLCASGTGTANTGELFFGEGSRLTVL.

This clone is a singleton in its sample. The chain carries TRBV29-1 and TRBJ2-7; 9 bases match TRBD1. V trimming: 7 bases; J trimming: 6 bases; junction bases outside the gene matches: 16. This CDR3 comprises 15 residues. Looked up from germline, CDR1 is SQVTM and CDR2 is ANQGSEA. The CDR3 sequence: CSGIDDRGKFLEQYF. The CDR3 bases are TGCAGCGGTATCGACGACAGGGGGAAATTTCTCGAGCAGTACTTC.

The genes are TRBV27 and TRBJ2-3; the match to TRBD2 covers 7 bases. The ends lost 3 bases at V and 0 bases at J; junction bases unmatched: 15. Germline CDR1 MNHEY, CDR2 SMNVEV (reference sequence). This CDR3 region has 19 residues. The CDR3 loop reads CASSFRRSGKTTSTDTQYF. The CDR3 DNA is TGTGCCAGCAGTTTCCGGCGAAGCGGGAAGACTACTAGCACAGATACGCAGTATTTT.

V usage is TRBV18 and J usage is TRBJ2-6; 8 nucleotides align to TRBD1. CDR1 KGHSH and CDR2 LQKENI come from the germline V gene. The CDR3 contains 19 residues. V shed 8 bases, J shed 2 bases, and the junction held 17 bases outside the gene matches. The CDR3 region has the DNA TGTGCCAGCGGGATAAGGACAGGGAAACCTCCTACTGGGGCCAACGTCCTGACTTTC. It is translated as CASGIRTGKPPTGANVLTF.

This clone was seen once. This rearrangement joins TRBV4-1 to TRBJ2-3; TRBD2 aligns across 9 bases. Germline trimming cut 4 bases from V and 4 bases from J; bases unmatched to any gene: 12. CDR3 length: 17 amino acids. CDR1 and CDR2 (germline): MGHRA, YSYEKL. CDR3 bases: TGCGCCAGCAGCCCGTCCTTTGCGGGAGGGCCGGCAGATACGCAGTATTTT. Residues: CASSPSFAGGPADTQYF.

This chain joins TRBV19 and TRBJ2-1, with D maybe TRBD2 (5 bases). Trimming left V 6 bases short and J 12 bases short, with 15 bases between. Germline V CDR1 and CDR2: LNHDA, SQIVND (reference sequence). The CDR3 covers 12 residues. Written as DNA, the CDR3 is TGTGCCAGTAGCGGTCGTTATCGGGGGCAGTTCTTC. Its protein product is CASSGRYRGQFF.

The genes are TRBV24-1 and TRBJ2-2; D is possibly TRBD2 (5 bases). Per germline, CDR1 KGHDR and CDR2 SFDVKD. The V end was cut by 7 bases, the J end by 0 bases, with 8 bases between. The CDR3 contains 14 residues. The CDR3: CATSGEPNTGELFF. CDR3 coding DNA: TGTGCCACCAGCGGGGAGCCGAACACCGGGGAGCTGTTTTTT.

The chain is built from TRBV7-2 and TRBJ2-7, with 7 bases fitting TRBD1. Per the germline V gene, CDR1 is SGHTA and CDR2 is FQGNSA. The CDR3 runs to 11 residues. The ends lost 7 bases at V and 6 bases at J; junction bases unmatched: 3. The CDR3 region is CASKGASEQYF. The CDR3 DNA reads as TGTGCCAGCAAGGGGGCCTCCGAGCAGTACTTC.

This chain links TRBV20-1 with TRBJ2-1; D perhaps matches TRBD1 (5 bases). V was pared by 3 bases and J by 10 bases, with 19 bases between. The CDR3 is made up of 14 amino acids. The germline CDR1 and CDR2 sequences are DFQATT and SNEGSKA (reference sequence). The CDR3 loop reads CSASIIWEAGEQFF. CDR3 nucleotides: TGCAGTGCTAGTATCATATGGGAAGCAGGGGAGCAGTTCTTC.

The V call is TRBV10-3, the J call TRBJ2-5, with a possible D match to TRBD2 (6 bases). The V gene's germline CDR1 is ENHRY and CDR2 SYGVKD. Trimming cost V 7 bases and J 3 bases, with 18 bases left between them. There are 15 residues in the CDR3. This CDR3 is CAINHRDSPKETQYF. For the CDR3, the DNA is TGTGCCATCAATCATAGGGACTCCCCAAAAGAGACCCAGTACTTC.

The chain recombines TRBV6-5 with TRBJ1-1; a possible D gene is TRBD1 (5 bases). The CDR3 length is 14 residues. V shed 6 bases and J shed 7 bases, with 18 bases lying between them. Germline CDR1 and CDR2: MNHEY and SVGAGI. The CDR3, as DNA: TGTGCCAGCAGGCGCGACAGCCGAGCGAATGAAGCTTTCTTT. Amino acid sequence: CASRRDSRANEAFF.

CDR3 nucleotides: TGTGCCAGCAGCTTGGAGGGGTCACCCCTCCACTTT. Amino acids: CASSLEGSPLHF. V gene TRBV5-4 combines with J gene TRBJ1-6; perhaps TRBD1 as D (5 bases). The V and J ends lost 0 bases and 10 bases respectively, with 5 bases between them. Germline V gene lookup returns CDR1 SGHNT and CDR2 YYREEE (reference sequence). The CDR3 spans 12 residues.